This T cell receptor beta chain was found in a study of blood T cells in healthy people across ages. The second PCR ran about 6 to 12 cycles with a sample-barcoded 5' primer and J-beta primers. MiXCR was run by TCRdb on the 5' RACE reads, yielding one entry per CDR3 protein. Among hundreds of thousands of distinct CDR3 sequences listed, 55% to 75% were seen once. In this sample, this clonotype turned up once. Germline V CDR1 and CDR2: SGHRS, YFSETQ. CDR3 length: 15 amino acids. The ends lost 7 bases at V and 9 bases at J; junction bases unmatched: 15. The TCR comes from a man younger than 40 in good health. Source material: blood. J is TRBJ2-2 and V is TRBV5-1, with 7 nucleotides matching TRBD1. The CDR3 loop reads CASGTPDRDIRELFF. The CDR3 coding sequence is TGCGCCAGCGGGACCCCAGACAGGGATATCAGGGAGCTGTTTTTT.